This T cell receptor beta chain was recorded in a study of blood T cell repertoires in COVID-19. As originally analysed: Reference gene primer amplification yielded estimated nucleated cell counts. Profiled with immunoSEQ multiplex PCR; TCRdb holds only in-frame clones, not every one. V and J calls and clone size follow that table, whereas D and trimming were derived from the DNA. The sample consists of 210,000 or so clones, roughly 90% of them appearing once. Trimming shortened V by 1 base and J by 5 bases, and 12 bases separated the two germline ends. Germline CDR1 is SGHNT and CDR2 is YENEEA. The CDR3 contains 15 residues.

The sequence derives from a woman between 50 and 59 years old with acute or convalescent COVID-19. V gene TRBV11-3 combines with J gene TRBJ2-1, with D possibly TRBD2 on 5 matching bases. Sequenced input: peripheral blood. The CDR3 spells CASSLGGSVHNEQFF. CDR3 bases: TGTGCCAGCAGCTTAGGAGGGAGTGTCCACAATGAGCAGTTCTTC. The full variable domain, in which reference TRBV11-3 and TRBJ2-1 provide the parts outside the CDR3, is EAGVVQSPRYKIIEKKQPVAFWCNPISGHNTLYWYLQNLGQGPELLIRYENEEAVDDSQLPKDRFSAERLKGVDSTLKIQPAELGDSAVYLCASSLGGSVHNEQFFGPGTRLTVL.